Each of the 11 T cell receptor beta chains below was sequenced from the same sample in a study of T cells in tuberculosis. Clones were read by immunoSEQ multiplex PCR, and TCRdb kept only the in-frame ones, dropping some. The data contain 25,000 to 35,000 clones, more than 85% of them singletons. What was sequenced was PBMCs. Receptor source: a donor between 10 and 35 years old with latent tuberculosis or without tuberculosis infection.

This chain connects TRBV7-2 to TRBJ2-1, with TRBD2 as a possible D gene (6 bases). Germline CDR1 reads SGHTA; CDR2 reads FQGNSA. This CDR3 spans 11 amino acids. V lost 2 bases to trimming and J lost 13 bases, with 9 bases between them. This CDR3 reads CASSLQGGQFF. CDR3 in DNA: TGTGCCAGCAGCTTACAGGGAGGCCAGTTCTTC.

The CDR3 reads CASSSLDYSGSVAGELFF. In DNA, the CDR3 is TGTGCCAGCTCAAGTCTAGACTATAGCGGGAGCGTCGCCGGGGAGCTGTTTTTT. This chain links TRBV18 with TRBJ2-2, with 9 bases that match TRBD2. The CDR3 is made up of 18 amino acids. The ends lost 5 bases at V and 6 bases at J; junction bases unmatched: 16. Germline assignment: CDR1 KGHSH and CDR2 LQKENI.

The chain has TRBV27 and TRBJ2-2, with TRBD2 as a possible D gene (6 bases). The V and J ends lost 3 bases and 0 bases respectively, with 14 bases between them. Germline CDR1 reads MNHEY; CDR2 reads SMNVEV (reference sequence). CDR3 length: 17 amino acids. The CDR3 DNA sequence: TGTGCCAGCAGTTTGAGGAGGGCTACAACGAACACCGGGGAGCTGTTTTTT. It encodes CASSLRRATTNTGELFF.

This sequence joins TRBV28 and TRBJ1-5, with 7 bases lining up with TRBD1. Germline CDR1 reads MDHEN; CDR2 reads SYDVKM. The V and J ends lost 5 bases and 7 bases, in that order; junction bases with no gene match: 11. The CDR3 is 15 amino acids. DNA for the CDR3: TGTGCCAGCAGTGGAATAGGACAGGTTTACCAGCCCCAGCATTTT. Translated: CASSGIGQVYQPQHF.

The rearrangement uses TRBV9 and TRBJ1-1, with D unclear. Between the trimmed V and J ends, which lost 4 bases and 5 bases, there was a span of 12 bases. Germline V CDR1 and CDR2: SGDLS, YYNGEE. The CDR3 extends over 13 amino acids. The CDR3 reads CASSPGGRTEAFF. CDR3 sequence (DNA): TGTGCCAGCAGCCCCGGAGGGCGGACTGAAGCTTTCTTT.

The CDR3 reads CASSLGDSGGYNEQFF. Here the CDR3 DNA reads TGTGCCAGCAGCTTAGGGGATAGCGGGGGGTACAATGAGCAGTTCTTC. The J gene is TRBJ2-1, the V gene TRBV11-3; 10 positions agree with TRBD2. V was clipped by 1 base and J by 4 bases; unmatched bases: 4. Germline V lookup: CDR1 SGHNT, CDR2 YENEEA. There are 16 residues in the CDR3.

This chain connects TRBV2 to TRBJ1-5; 9 bases match TRBD1. This CDR3 has 18 residues. CDR1 SNHLY and CDR2 FYNNEI come from the germline V gene. Trimming took 1 base from V and 1 from J; bases not matched to a gene: 8. For the CDR3, the DNA is TGTGCCAGCAGTGAAGTCGGGACAGGGAGAAAAAGCAATCAGCCCCAGCATTTT. It translates to CASSEVGTGRKSNQPQHF.

The chain couples TRBV5-5 to TRBJ2-3; 7 nucleotides align to TRBD2. CDR1 is SGHKS, CDR2 YYEKEE, per germline (reference sequence). This CDR3 spans 16 amino acids. Trimming at V came to 4 bases and at J to 2 bases, leaving 10 bases not matched to a gene. The CDR3 loop is CASSGRARRITDTQYF. CDR3 nucleotide sequence: TGTGCCAGCAGCGGGAGGGCCAGGAGGATCACAGATACGCAGTATTTT.

The gene calls are TRBV19 and TRBJ2-3; D not certain. Germline CDR1 LNHDA, CDR2 SQIVND (reference sequence). Trimming took 4 bases from V and 4 from J, leaving 18 bases between them. The CDR3 is made up of 16 amino acids. CDR3 sequence reads: CASSTRVGRPPDTQYF. The DNA for the CDR3 is TGTGCCAGTAGTACCCGAGTCGGCAGGCCCCCAGATACGCAGTATTTT.

This sequence joins TRBV10-3 and TRBJ2-7; TRBD1 agrees at 10 bases. The V gene's germline CDR1 is ENHRY and CDR2 SYGVKD. Trimming removed 4 bases from V and 4 bases from J; junction bases left unmatched: 4. CDR3 length equals 14 residues. DNA of the CDR3: TGTGCCATCAGTGTGACAGGGGGCGGGTACGAGCAGTACTTC. The encoded protein is CAISVTGGGYEQYF.

The chain has TRBV5-6 and TRBJ1-6; the D is unclear. This CDR3 has 16 amino acids. Germline V gene sequence: CDR1 SGHDT, CDR2 YYEEEE. With 0 bases removed from V and 0 bases from J, the gap between germline ends came to 7 bases. CDR3 nucleotide sequence: TGTGCCAGCAGCTTGGCAGGCTGCTCCTATAATTCACCCCTCCACTTT. Translating it yields CASSLAGCSYNSPLHF.